This TCR beta chain was sequenced during a study of shared clonotypes between healthy human individuals. For the study at large: Every donor yielded three CD4 naive, three CD4 memory, two CD8 naive and one CD8 memory plate.

The V and J ends lost 7 bases and 7 bases respectively, with 20 bases between them. Germline lookup yields CDR1 SGHRS and CDR2 YFSETQ. The CDR3 extends over 14 amino acids. Using immunoSEQ multiplex PCR, the repertoire was profiled, and TCRdb retains in-frame clones only, with some absent. The sample records roughly 640,000 clones, under 80% being singletons. Turning to this clone: The antigen is undetermined.

Study-level points and caveats: Sorted-subset sequencing, rarefaction showed, was incomplete despite large depth.

The chain combines TRBV5-1 with TRBJ1-2; no clear D gene. The source material was memory CD4+ T cells sorted from blood. Subset here: CD45RA-negative fraction. The TCR sequence derives from a woman aged 25 to 45 in good health. CDR3 loop: CASQQGPPTGGYTF. The DNA of the CDR3 is TGCGCCAGCCAGCAAGGACCACCGACGGGTGGCTACACCTTC.